The TCR beta chain described here comes from a study of blood T cell repertoires in COVID-19. The CDR3 has 15 amino acids. CDR1 and CDR2 (germline): SGHRS, YFSETQ. V shed 4 bases, J shed 5 bases, and the junction held 4 bases outside the gene matches. Produced via immunoSEQ multiplex PCR; TCRdb's table is partial and in-frame only. Of about 210,000 clones in the sample, about 90% were seen once. This clonotype was obtained from a man aged 30 to 45 with acute or convalescent COVID-19. The sample was peripheral blood. The chain carries TRBV5-1 and TRBJ2-1, with 12 bases matching TRBD1. The CDR3 nucleotides are TGCGCCAGCAGCCGGGACAGGGGGCCTCACAATGAGCAGTTCTTC. Protein: CASSRDRGPHNEQFF.